The present T cell receptor (beta chain) was sequenced within a study of CD8 T cells in ankylosing spondylitis. Overall study results and limits: Previously reported in reactive arthritis synovial fluid and blood were some of the motif variants. Those disease-linked clones were CD8+; they were also relatively rare in peripheral blood. Seemingly characteristic of ankylosing spondylitis blood was a TCR beta motif consisting of roughly 8 highly homologous variants.

The CDR3 spans 15 residues. Germline CDR1 SEHNR, CDR2 FQNEAQ (reference sequence). The V gene end was trimmed by 2 bases and the J gene end by 3 bases; junction bases not matched to a gene: 2. To note about this clonotype: Its matching antigen is unknown.

As the method for making TCR beta libraries, quantitative 5'-RACE with molecular barcodes was used. TCRdb reanalysed the 5' RACE reads using MiXCR and keeps one entry per CDR3 protein. Altogether about 540,000 distinct CDR3 sequences are present, 9.5% to 15% being singletons, with the ten largest covering around 6.8%. Input material: blood, either unsorted or a sorted T cell fraction (not recorded which). This TCR derives from a male donor with ankylosing spondylitis. V is TRBV7-9 and J is TRBJ1-4, with 8 positions matching TRBD1. The CDR3 loop is CASSLQGAANEKLFF. As DNA, the CDR3 is TGTGCCAGCAGCTTACAGGGGGCCGCTAATGAAAAACTGTTTTTT.